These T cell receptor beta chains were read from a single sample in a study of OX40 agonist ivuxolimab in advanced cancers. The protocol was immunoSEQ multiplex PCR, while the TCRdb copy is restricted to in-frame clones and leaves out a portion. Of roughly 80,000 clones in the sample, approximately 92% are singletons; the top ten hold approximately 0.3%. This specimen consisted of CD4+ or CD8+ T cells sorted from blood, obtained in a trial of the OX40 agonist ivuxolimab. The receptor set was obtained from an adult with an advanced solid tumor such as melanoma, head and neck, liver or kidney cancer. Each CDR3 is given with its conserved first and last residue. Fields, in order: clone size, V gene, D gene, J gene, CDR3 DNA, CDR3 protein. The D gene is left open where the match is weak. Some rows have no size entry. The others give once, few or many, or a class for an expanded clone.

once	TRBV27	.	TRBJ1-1	TGTGCCAGCAGGAGTTGGGGGGCAGGTGGAGGGACTGAAGCTTTCTTT	CASRSWGAGGGTEAFF
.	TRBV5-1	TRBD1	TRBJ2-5	TGCGCCAGCAGCCCCCAGGGGGCCCAGGAGACCCAGTACTTC	CASSPQGAQETQYF
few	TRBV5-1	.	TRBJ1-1	TGCGCCAGCAGCGCGACAGGTTCGAACACTGAAGCTTTCTTT	CASSATGSNTEAFF
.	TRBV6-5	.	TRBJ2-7	TGTGCCAGCACCTCGGGAAGCGGGCAGTACTTC	CASTSGSGQYF
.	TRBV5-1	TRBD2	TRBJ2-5	TGCGCCAGCAGCTTGGGCGGGGGGGCCCGGGAGACCCAGTACTTC	CASSLGGGARETQYF
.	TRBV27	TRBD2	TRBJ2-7	TGTGCCAGCAGTTTAAAGACTAGCGGGGGGACTACCTACGAGCAGTACTTC	CASSLKTSGGTTYEQYF
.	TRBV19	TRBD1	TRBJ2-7	TGTGCCAGTAGTACCGGGACAGGGGCCTCCTACGAGCAGTACTTC	CASSTGTGASYEQYF
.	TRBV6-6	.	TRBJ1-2	TGTGCCAGCAGTTACGGAACCGGGGCCAACTATGGCTACACCTTC	CASSYGTGANYGYTF
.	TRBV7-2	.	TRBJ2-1	TGTGCCAGCAGCCCCCCGGGCGGAAGCTCCTACAATGAGCAGTTCTTC	CASSPPGGSSYNEQFF
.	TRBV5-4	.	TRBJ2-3	TGTGCCAGCAGCTCCCGGGACTCAGATACGCAGTATTTT	CASSSRDSDTQYF
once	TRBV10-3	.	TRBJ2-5	TGTGCCATCAGTGAAATGTACCAAGAGACCCAGTACTTC	CAISEMYQETQYF
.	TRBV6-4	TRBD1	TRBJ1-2	TGTGCCAGCCCCCCAACAGGGGCCTACTATGGCTACACCTTC	CASPPTGAYYGYTF
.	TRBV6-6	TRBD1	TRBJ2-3	TGTGCCAGCAGAGGACAGGGGGCTAGTACAGATACGCAGTATTTT	CASRGQGASTDTQYF
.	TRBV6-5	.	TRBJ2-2	TGTGCCAGCAGTTACACGTACACCGGGGAGCTGTTTTTT	CASSYTYTGELFF
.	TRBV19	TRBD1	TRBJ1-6	TGTGCCAGCCAGGGACAGGGGAATTCACCCCTCCACTTT	CASQGQGNSPLHF
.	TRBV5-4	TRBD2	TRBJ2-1	TGTGCCAGCAGCTCGGGGACTAGCGGGAGGGCGAATGAGCAGTTCTTC	CASSSGTSGRANEQFF
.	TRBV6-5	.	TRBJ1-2	TGTGCCGGCAGCATGAGGGGGTCGGATGGCTACACCTTC	CAGSMRGSDGYTF
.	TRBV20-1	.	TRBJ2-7	TGCAGTGCCCTGTGGAGGGAGCAGTACTTC	CSALWREQYF
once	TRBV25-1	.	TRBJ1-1	TGTGCGGGACCGGACAGTATGGGGACTGAAGCTTTCTTT	CAGPDSMGTEAFF
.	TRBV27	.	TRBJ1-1	TGTGCCAGCAGTCCCCTCGGGGTCACGAACACTGAAGCTTTCTTT	CASSPLGVTNTEAFF
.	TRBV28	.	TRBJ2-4	TGTGCCAGCAGTACCAGTCCAATTAGTGTAAACATTCAGTACTTC	CASSTSPISVNIQYF
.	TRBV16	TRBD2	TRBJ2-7	TGTGCCAGCAGCCGGGGACTAAGCTACGAGCAGTACTTC	CASSRGLSYEQYF
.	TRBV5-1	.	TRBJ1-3	TGCGCCAGCAGCTTGGCAGGGCTAGGAAGTGGAAACACCATATATTTT	CASSLAGLGSGNTIYF
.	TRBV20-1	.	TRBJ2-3	TGCAGGGGGATTGGGGATACGCAGTATTTT	CRGIGDTQYF
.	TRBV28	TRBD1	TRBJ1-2	TGTGCCAGCAGTTCAACGGGACAGATCTACACCTTC	CASSSTGQIYTF
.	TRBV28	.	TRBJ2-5	TGTGCCAGCAGTTTGGACTACAACCAAGAGACCCAGTACTTC	CASSLDYNQETQYF
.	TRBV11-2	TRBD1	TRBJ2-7	TGTGCCAGCAGCTCCGGGACAGGGCTTTTCGAGCAGTACTTC	CASSSGTGLFEQYF
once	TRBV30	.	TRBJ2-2	TGTGCCTGGAGGGAGGGCGGCACCGGGGAGCTGTTTTTT	CAWREGGTGELFF
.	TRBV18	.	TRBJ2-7	TGTGCCAGCTCACGATCCCGGGCAGGGGAGTACGAGCAGTACTTC	CASSRSRAGEYEQYF
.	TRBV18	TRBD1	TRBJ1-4	TGTGCCAGCCAAGGGACAGCGATGAATGAAAAACTGTTTTTT	CASQGTAMNEKLFF
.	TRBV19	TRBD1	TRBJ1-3	TGTGCCAGTACAGAACAGGGGGGTGGAAACACCATATATTTT	CASTEQGGGNTIYF
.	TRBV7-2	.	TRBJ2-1	TGTGCCAGCAGCTTAGTTTACTACAATGAGCAGTTCTTC	CASSLVYYNEQFF
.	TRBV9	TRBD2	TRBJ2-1	TGTGCCAGCAGCCCCCGGACTAGCGGCCATGAGCAGTTCTTC	CASSPRTSGHEQFF
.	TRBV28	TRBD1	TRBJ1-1	TGTGCCGGGGGGACAGGGGAGAACACTGAAGCTTTCTTT	CAGGTGENTEAFF
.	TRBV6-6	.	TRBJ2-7	TGTGCCAGCAGTTACTCGAACGAGGTAGCTTCCGAGCAGTACTTC	CASSYSNEVASEQYF
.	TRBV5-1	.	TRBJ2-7	TGCGCCAGCGGTGAGGGGAACCTGGACGAGCAGTACTTC	CASGEGNLDEQYF
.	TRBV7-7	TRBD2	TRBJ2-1	TGTGCCAGCAGCTCGACGGGGGGACCAGGGAATGAGCAGTTCTTC	CASSSTGGPGNEQFF
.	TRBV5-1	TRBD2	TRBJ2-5	TGCGCCAGCAGCCTCTCACCGGGACTAGCTGTGGAGACCCAGTACTTC	CASSLSPGLAVETQYF
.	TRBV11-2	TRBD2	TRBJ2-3	TGTGCCAGCAGCTTAGGTTTAGCGGGGGGTTACACAGCATATACGCAGTATTTT	CASSLGLAGGYTAYTQYF
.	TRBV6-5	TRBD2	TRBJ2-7	TGTGCCAGCATCGCCAGCGGGGGCCCCCTGAGAGAGCAGTACTTC	CASIASGGPLREQYF